This entry is about one TCR beta chain. In this sample, this clonotype turned up a few times. Its antigen is unknown. No clone much larger than this one lies a single base away; base qualities are absent. The source of the sample is a study of T cells after yellow fever vaccination (dated by TCRdb to about 2019). Regarding the study in general: The SMART-Seq v4 Ultra Low Input RNA kit was used to prepare libraries from fractions with low cell numbers. Two healthy male donors, one aged 18 to 29 and one aged 30 to 40 years, were included in the cohort. Blood samples were taken at several timepoints before and after primary and secondary immunization, and bulk PBMC replicates and cell subsets were isolated. Bulk TCR alpha and beta repertoires were sequenced longitudinally to track T-cell clones before and after primary and booster YFV17D yellow fever vaccination. Study-wide conclusions, independent of this receptor: Computational filtering was required because FACS-sorted repertoires could contain abundant contaminating clonotypes from the bulk population. Because only a couple of donors were included in the study, the extent to which the findings can be generalized is limited. A small share of clonotypes was detected in both CD4 and CD8 compartments, with the overlap likely arising from convergent recombination. Compared with the primary T-cell response, the secondary T-cell response was weaker but faster, peaking on day 5 rather than day 15. Most clones expanded after primary vaccination (about 95% of CD4 and 88% of CD8) were re-detected after the booster, suggesting that broad memory maintenance occurred.

What this sample's treatment or condition label stands for: live attenuated yellow fever vaccine strain. A standard Ficoll-Paque protocol was used to isolate PBMCs from peripheral blood. CD4 and CD8 T-cell fractions were isolated with Dynabeads CD4 and CD8 positive selection kits. RNA was extracted with TriZol from bulk PBMCs, CD4 and CD8 fractions, and dextramer-positive and dextramer-negative fractions. The germline V and J ends show losses of 4 bases and 2 bases respectively, and no gene match explains 5 bases of the junction. The CDR3 spans 16 residues, from the cysteine through the phenylalanine. The only DNA kept is the CDR3, 48 bases in frame from the first base. For sequencing, an Illumina NovaSeq 6000 was employed. Synthesis of TCR cDNA relied on 5'RACE template switching, a step that introduced a universal primer site along with unique molecular identifiers. cDNA synthesis was primed from both the TCR alpha and TCR beta constant segments. Libraries were amplified in two PCR steps, with sample barcodes and sequencing adapters added in the second step. Sequencing of libraries was performed on Illumina HiSeq 2500 (2x100 bp) or NovaSeq (2x150 bp). The study's processing was this. MIGEC was used to demultiplex reads and collapse the reads into UMI consensus sequences, and MiXCR was used for V(D)J alignment. Clonotypes responding to the vaccine were identified with edgeR on replicate PBMC samples, with the criteria of FDR below 0.01 and a log2 fold change above 5 up to day 15. Each bulk clonotype was labeled CD4 or CD8 based on which sequenced repertoire, CD4 or CD8, contained the clonotype at higher abundance. TCRdb passed the public sequencing reads through fastp at Q25 and MiXCR, retaining productive beta sequences. Every distinct CDR3 protein forms one entry, paired with its most common genes and DNA. The V and J calls shown here were made by TCRdb, not taken from the authors' results. The sample has 85,000 to 100,000 distinct CDR3 sequences on record, around 5.5% of them singletons. Roughly 39% of the sample comes from the top ten.

The specimen comprised CD8+ T cells sorted from PBMCs, sampled 10 days after the yellow fever booster vaccination. The rearranged chain carries TRBV12-3 or TRBV12-4 and TRBJ2-5; 12 bases in the middle match TRBD2. This clonotype originated in a man between 18 and 29 years old who received the YFV17D yellow fever vaccine. The bases read TGTGCCAGCAGTTCACCACTAGCGGGGGGACAAGAGACCCAGTACTTC. This yields the protein CASSSPLAGGQETQYF.